This T cell receptor (beta chain) was identified in a study of neurological immune-mediated disorders. As for the cDNA, it was generated by 5'RACE with 10-nucleotide random UMIs. A single record per CDR3 protein comes from TCRdb applying MiXCR to the 5' RACE reads. The sample lists 55,000 to 70,000 distinct CDR3 sequences, around 5% occurring once. 2 million PBMCs stored at -80 C were the source of the unsorted libraries. This clonotype was seen at least ten times. CDR3 length: 17 residues. Germline V gives CDR1 ENHRY, CDR2 SYGVKD. V was pared by 0 bases and J by 0 bases, with 11 bases between. Specimen: PBMCs. The receptor was isolated from a human donor with multiple sclerosis. The donor label of this sample is uncertain. V and J are TRBV10-3 and TRBJ2-2; possible D gene TRBD1, 5 bases. Here the CDR3 DNA reads TGTGCCATCAGTGAGTCGATGTGGGGCTCGAACACCGGGGAGCTGTTTTTT. It encodes CAISESMWGSNTGELFF.